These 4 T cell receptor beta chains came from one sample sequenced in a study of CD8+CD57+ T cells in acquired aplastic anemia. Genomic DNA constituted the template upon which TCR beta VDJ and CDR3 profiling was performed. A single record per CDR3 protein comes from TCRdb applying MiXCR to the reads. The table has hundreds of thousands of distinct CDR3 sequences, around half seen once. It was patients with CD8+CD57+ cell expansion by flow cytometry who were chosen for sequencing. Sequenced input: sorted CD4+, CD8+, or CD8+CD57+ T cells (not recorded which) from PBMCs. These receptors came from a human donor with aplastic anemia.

The CDR3 nucleotides are TGTGCCAGCAGCCAAGGGGCAGGGAGGGATGGCTACACCTTC. Its protein is CASSQGAGRDGYTF. The gene calls are TRBV7-9 and TRBJ1-2; a possible D gene is TRBD1 (5 bases). CDR1 and CDR2 (germline): SEHNR, FQNEAQ (reference sequence). This CDR3 is 14 amino acids long. The V end lost 5 bases, the J end lost 6 bases, and 16 bases lay between the germline ends. The full variable domain, with the rest looked up from reference TRBV7-9 and TRBJ1-2, is DTGVSQNPRHKITKRGQNVTFRCDPISEHNRLYWYRQTLGQGPEFLTYFQNEAQLEKSRLLSDRFSAERPKGSFSTLEIQRTEQGDSAMYLCASSQGAGRDGYTFGSGTRLTVV.

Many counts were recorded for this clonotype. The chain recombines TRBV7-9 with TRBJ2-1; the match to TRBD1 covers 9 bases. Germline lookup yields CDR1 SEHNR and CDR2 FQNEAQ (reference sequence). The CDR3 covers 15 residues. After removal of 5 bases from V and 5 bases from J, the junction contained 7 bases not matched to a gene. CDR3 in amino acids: CASSQRQGGNNEQFF. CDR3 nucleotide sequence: TGTGCCAGCAGCCAGAGACAGGGGGGTAACAATGAGCAGTTCTTC.

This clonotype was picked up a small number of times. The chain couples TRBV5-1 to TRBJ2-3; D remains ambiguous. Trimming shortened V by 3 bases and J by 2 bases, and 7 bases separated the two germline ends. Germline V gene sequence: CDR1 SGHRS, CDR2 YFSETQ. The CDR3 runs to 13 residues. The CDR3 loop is CASSYTPTDTQYF. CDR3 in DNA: TGCGCCAGCAGCTATACCCCCACAGATACGCAGTATTTT.

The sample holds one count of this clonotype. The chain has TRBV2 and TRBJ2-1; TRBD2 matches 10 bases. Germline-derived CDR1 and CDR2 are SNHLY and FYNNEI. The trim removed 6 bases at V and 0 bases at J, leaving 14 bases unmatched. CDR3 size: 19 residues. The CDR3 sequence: CASSPRLAGRPISYNEQFF. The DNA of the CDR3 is TGTGCCAGCAGCCCACGACTAGCGGGCCGACCGATCTCCTACAATGAGCAGTTCTTC.